Listed below are T cell receptor beta chains from one sample, sequenced in a study of blood T cell repertoires in COVID-19. Assay used: immunoSEQ multiplex PCR; TCRdb lists only in-frame clones, some missing. Here the sample spans approximately 22,000 clones, around 67% being singletons. The sample was peripheral blood. These receptors were obtained from a human donor in a cohort sampled during active or convalescent COVID-19. The CDR3 runs from the conserved cysteine through the conserved F or W. D genes are given only for firm matches. Clone size, where shown, is once, few, many, or a class for clones that have expanded.

d_call j_call v_call clone_size cdr3_length cdr3_nt cdr3_aa
NA TRBJ2-7 TRBV9 few 15 TGTGCCAGCAGCGCCGGGAGACTGGACTCCTACGAGCAGTACTTC CASSAGRLDSYEQYF
TRBD1 TRBJ1-1 TRBV19 NA 16 TGTGCCAGTAGTATTAGAACAGGGGGAGTGAACACTGAAGCTTTCTTT CASSIRTGGVNTEAFF
TRBD1 TRBJ1-5 TRBV5-6 NA 18 TGTGCCAGCAGCCATCGGAATCGACAGGGGGCAAGCAATCAGCCCCAGCATTTT CASSHRNRQGASNQPQHF
TRBD1 TRBJ2-2 TRBV28 NA 21 TGTGCCAGCAGTTTGCCCGCATGGTTCCCGGGACAGGACTCGAACACCGGGGAGCTGTTTTTT CASSLPAWFPGQDSNTGELFF
TRBD1 TRBJ2-1 TRBV13 NA 14 TGTGCCAGCAGCCGAGGTTTACAGGGGAATGAGCAGTTCTTC CASSRGLQGNEQFF
NA TRBJ2-1 TRBV7-9 NA 17 TGTGCCAGCAGCCCCCCTCCGAGGCTAGCGATCTACAATGAGCAGTTCTTC CASSPPPRLAIYNEQFF
NA TRBJ2-7 TRBV27 once 15 TGTGCCAGCAGTTCAGCCCTAACGCCCGAGGGCGAGCAGTACTTC CASSSALTPEGEQYF
NA TRBJ1-5 TRBV28 once 13 TGTGCCAGCAGCTCTGGGTGGGCTCAGCCCCAGCATTTT CASSSGWAQPQHF
NA TRBJ2-3 TRBV30 NA 15 TGTGCCTGGACCTCCGAAGCCTCTAGCACAGATACGCAGTATTTT CAWTSEASSTDTQYF
NA TRBJ2-3 TRBV19 NA 14 TGTGCCAGTAGTATCGGTAGAGGCACAGATACGCAGTATTTT CASSIGRGTDTQYF
NA TRBJ2-1 TRBV15 many 16 TGTGCCACCAGCAGAGTGGGAGACAGGCCACGAGATGAGCAGTTCTTC CATSRVGDRPRDEQFF
NA TRBJ1-4 TRBV5-1 NA 16 TGCGCCAGCAGCGGGAACTCAGGGGCAGCTAATGAAAAACTGTTTTTT CASSGNSGAANEKLFF
TRBD1 TRBJ2-5 TRBV14 NA 15 TGTGCCAGCAGCCAAGACAGGGGGCGATATCAGACCCAGTACTTC CASSQDRGRYQTQYF
TRBD1 TRBJ2-7 TRBV7-9 NA 16 TGTGCCAGCAGCTTCAAACCGGGACAGGGGGCCTACGAGCAGTACTTC CASSFKPGQGAYEQYF
NA TRBJ1-2 TRBV6-1 NA 14 TGTGCCAGCAGTATGGAGGTGGCTCCAATAGGCTACACCTTC CASSMEVAPIGYTF
TRBD2 TRBJ2-7 TRBV11-2 NA 14 TGTGCCAGCAGTCATCTAGCGGCCGGGCAGGGGCAGTACTTC CASSHLAAGQGQYF
NA TRBJ1-1 TRBV5-1 NA 15 TGCGCCAGCAGCTTGGAGACTGGAGGCGGCACTGAAGCTTTCTTT CASSLETGGGTEAFF
NA TRBJ1-5 TRBV19 few 15 TGTGCCAGTAGTATGGGGGGGGTTACCAATCAGCCCCAGCATTTT CASSMGGVTNQPQHF
NA TRBJ2-7 TRBV5-1 NA 15 TGCGCCAGCAGCTTGGGGCAGGTACGCTCCTACGAGCAGTACTTC CASSLGQVRSYEQYF
NA TRBJ1-4 TRBV4-1 NA 14 TGCGCCAGCAGCCACCAAGTGGGCGATGAAAAACTGTTTTTT CASSHQVGDEKLFF
NA TRBJ1-5 TRBV15 NA 16 TGTGCCACCAGCAGAGGGGAGGGGGGGGTCGGTCAGCCCCAGCATTTT CATSRGEGGVGQPQHF
NA TRBJ2-3 TRBV5-6 NA 14 TGTGCCAGCAGCTTGTTCTCTAGCACAGATACGCAGTATTTT CASSLFSSTDTQYF
NA TRBJ1-2 TRBV5-8 NA 12 TGTGCCAGCGCCCCCGAGGTACTTGGCTACACCTTC CASAPEVLGYTF
NA TRBJ1-1 TRBV27 NA 13 TGTGCCAGCACCCCCGGTCCAAACACTGAAGCTTTCTTT CASTPGPNTEAFF
TRBD1 TRBJ1-5 TRBV28 few 17 TGTGCCAGCAGTTTAGCCGCCAGGGACAGGGGCAATCAGCCCCAGCATTTT CASSLAARDRGNQPQHF
TRBD2 TRBJ2-1 TRBV5-1 once 16 TGCGCCAGCAGCCCCAGGTGGGGAGGGTCGGACAATGAGCAGTTCTTC CASSPRWGGSDNEQFF
NA TRBJ1-5 TRBV10-2 few 14 TGCGCCAGCGCTCAGGATTGGGGCAATCAGCCCCAGCATTTT CASAQDWGNQPQHF
TRBD1 TRBJ2-7 TRBV13 NA 14 TGTGCCAGCAGCTTAAGGGGACAGGGGCACGAGCAGTACTTC CASSLRGQGHEQYF
TRBD1 TRBJ1-2 TRBV2 NA 14 TGTGCCAGCAGCTTTGACAGGGCGAACTATGGCTACACCTTC CASSFDRANYGYTF
NA TRBJ2-7 TRBV4-3 NA 14 TGCGCCAGCAGCCAAAATTGGGAGGACTACGAGCAGTACTTC CASSQNWEDYEQYF
TRBD2 TRBJ2-7 TRBV11-2 NA 16 TGTGCCAGCAGCTTAGACATGCTGGCGGGAGATCCCCTGCAGTACTTC CASSLDMLAGDPLQYF
TRBD2 TRBJ2-5 TRBV9 few 16 TGTGCCAGCAGCGAGCGGGAGCGGTCGTACCAAGAGACCCAGTACTTC CASSERERSYQETQYF
NA TRBJ1-1 TRBV6-4 NA 12 TGTGCCAGCACACAGTTAAACACTGAAGCTTTCTTT CASTQLNTEAFF
NA TRBJ1-3 TRBV30 NA 14 TGTGCCTGGAGTGTCGGCGGGGTTGGAAACACCATATATTTT CAWSVGGVGNTIYF
NA TRBJ2-1 TRBV19 NA 12 TGTGCCAGTGGCGGGGTCCCCTTCGAGCAGTTCTTC CASGGVPFEQFF
TRBD1 TRBJ1-1 TRBV19 NA 16 TGTGCCAGTAGTACCTTTGAGGGACAGAAGAACACTGAAGCTTTCTTT CASSTFEGQKNTEAFF
NA TRBJ1-2 TRBV20-1 NA 13 TGCAGTGCAAGTCCGACAGGAGCCTATGGCTACACCTTC CSASPTGAYGYTF
NA TRBJ1-1 TRBV27 few 15 TGTGCCAGCAGTTTGGGAGGGACCCGGAACACTGAAGCTTTCTTT CASSLGGTRNTEAFF
NA TRBJ2-3 TRBV19 once 14 TGTGCCAGTAGCCCGGGGGCGGGGGACGATACGCAGTATTTT CASSPGAGDDTQYF
NA TRBJ2-1 TRBV27 NA 16 TGTGCCAGCAGCCTCCGCGCGGGGTTACCCGGCAATGAGCAGTTCTTC CASSLRAGLPGNEQFF
NA TRBJ1-6 TRBV4-3 NA 16 TGCGCCAGCAGTCTGGACAAAGGCTCCTATAATTCACCCCTCCACTTT CASSLDKGSYNSPLHF
TRBD2 TRBJ2-3 TRBV5-1 NA 16 TGCGCCAGCAGCTCCCAACCTAGCGGGCGGGGAGATACGCAGTATTTT CASSSQPSGRGDTQYF
NA TRBJ1-5 TRBV6-2/TRBV6-3 NA 14 TGTGCCAGCAGCACGGGGTTAGTATGTCAGCCCCAGCATTTT CASSTGLVCQPQHF
NA TRBJ1-6 TRBV9 NA 15 TGTGCCAGCAGCGTAGATCCAGGGCTTAATTCACCCCTCCACTTT CASSVDPGLNSPLHF
TRBD2 TRBJ2-1 TRBV11-2 NA 16 TGTGCCAGCAGCTTATCCGGTAGCGGGCCCTACAATGAGCAGTTCTTC CASSLSGSGPYNEQFF
NA TRBJ1-5 TRBV4-1 NA 15 TGCGCCAGCAGCCAAGTTTTCGGGGGAGATCAGCCCCAGCATTTT CASSQVFGGDQPQHF
NA TRBJ1-1 TRBV29-1 NA 11 TGCAGCTCCGAGAGGAACACTGAAGCTTTCTTT CSSERNTEAFF